Each of the 26 T cell receptor beta chains below was sequenced from the same sample in a study of cytomegalovirus exposure and HLA in healthy donors (dated by TCRdb to 2017 to 2019). The receptor library was made with the immunoSEQ multiplex PCR assay. A mixture of 60 forward primers for TCR Vbeta segments and 13 reverse primers for TCR Jbeta segments was used in the multiplex PCR. The clones in this table, taken by TCRdb from immuneACCESS, are in-frame only. Not every clone is retained; where verified, under half of the shortfall comes from an unresolved V gene, and the cause of the rest is unknown. The sample contains 100,000 or so clones, around 86% of them found a single time. The ten most abundant clones make up 6.9% of the sample. Sequenced sample: PBMCs. The receptors originated from a man aged 25-40 years in good health and CMV-seropositive.

This clone showed up just a few times. DNA of the CDR3: TGTGCCAGCAGTTACAACGGGAACACTGAAGCTTTCTTT. Translating gives CASSYNGNTEAFF. The rearrangement links TRBV6-5 to TRBJ1-1; D uncertain. The CDR3 length is 13 residues. Germline V CDR1 and CDR2: MNHEY, SVGAGI. V shed 2 bases and J shed 1 base, with 5 bases lying between them.

In its sample, this clone was seen a few times. The V and J genes are TRBV5-1 and TRBJ2-5; 8 bases agree with TRBD2. The germline V gene encodes CDR1 SGHRS and CDR2 YFSETQ. This CDR3 has 16 amino acids. The trim removed 3 bases at V and 0 bases at J, leaving 7 bases unmatched. CDR3 amino acids: CASSYGAGGNQETQYF. CDR3 coding DNA: TGCGCCAGCAGCTACGGGGCGGGGGGAAACCAAGAGACCCAGTACTTC.

This chain joins TRBV9 and TRBJ1-5; no clear D. The CDR3 runs to 14 residues. Germline assignment: CDR1 SGDLS and CDR2 YYNGEE. V was clipped by 1 base and J by 5 bases, with 10 bases between them. The CDR3: CASSVIDTDQPQHF. Here the CDR3 DNA reads TGTGCCAGCAGCGTAATAGACACTGATCAGCCCCAGCATTTT.

V and J are TRBV19 and TRBJ2-1, with D unclear. The CDR3 has 12 amino acids. The V gene's germline CDR1 is LNHDA and CDR2 SQIVND (reference sequence). Trimming pared 1 base from V and 8 bases from J, leaving 6 bases between. The CDR3 region has the DNA TGTGCCAGTAGTATAGGAGGAGATGAGCAGTTCTTC. Residues: CASSIGGDEQFF.

The chain couples TRBV4-1 to TRBJ2-5, with no clear D. This CDR3 region has 14 residues. Trimming cost V 2 bases and J 5 bases, with 12 bases left between them. The germline V gene has CDR1 MGHRA and CDR2 YSYEKL. The CDR3 spells CASSQWSSQETQYF. DNA of the CDR3: TGCGCCAGCAGCCAATGGTCCTCCCAGGAGACCCAGTACTTC.

The sample holds one count of this clone. J is TRBJ2-7 and V is TRBV6-6, with D possibly matching TRBD1 (6 bases). The ends were cut back, 5 bases at V and 4 bases at J, with 12 bases in the middle. There are 13 residues in the CDR3. Germline CDR1 reads MNHNY; CDR2 reads SVGAGI (reference sequence). CDR3 sequence: CASSLDRKYEQYF. The CDR3 DNA is TGTGCCAGCAGTCTGGACAGAAAGTACGAGCAGTACTTC.

The chain is built from TRBV4-2 and TRBJ1-1; no reliable D call. The V gene's germline CDR1 is LGHNA and CDR2 YNFKEQ. V shed 0 bases and J shed 3 bases, with 8 bases lying between them. This CDR3 has 14 amino acids. For the CDR3, the DNA is TGTGCCAGCAGCCAAGAGAACGGGGACACTGAAGCTTTCTTT. Protein product: CASSQENGDTEAFF.

J is TRBJ2-6 and V is TRBV5-1, with 9 bases lining up with TRBD1. After removal of 5 bases from V and 2 bases from J, the junction contained 8 bases not matched to a gene. The CDR3 length is 17 residues. Looked up from germline, CDR1 is SGHRS and CDR2 is YFSETQ. CDR3 region: CASSPRTGDPGANVLTF. The CDR3 bases are TGCGCCAGCAGTCCGCGGACAGGGGACCCTGGGGCCAACGTCCTGACTTTC.

This sequence joins TRBV6-5 and TRBJ1-2, with 7 positions matching TRBD1. CDR3 length: 14 residues. J gave up 6 bases and V 5 bases, and 9 bases lay outside the gene matches. Per germline, CDR1 MNHEY and CDR2 SVGAGI. The CDR3 spells CASSRGGGAHGYTF. CDR3 bases: TGTGCCAGCAGTAGAGGAGGGGGCGCACATGGCTACACCTTC.

This sequence joins TRBV5-1 and TRBJ2-7; 9 nucleotides agree with TRBD1. V gave up 0 bases and J gave up 4 bases; unmatched junction bases: 2. There are 14 residues in the CDR3. Germline values: CDR1 SGHRS, CDR2 YFSETQ. This CDR3 reads CASSLDRGRYEQYF. The CDR3 nucleotides are TGCGCCAGCAGCTTGGACAGGGGGCGATACGAGCAGTACTTC. The variable domain in full, completed from reference TRBV5-1 and TRBJ2-7, reads KAGVTQTPRYLIKTRGQQVTLSCSPISGHRSVSWYQQTPGQGLQFLFEYFSETQRNKGNFPGRFSGRQFSNSRSEMNVSTLELGDSALYLCASSLDRGRYEQYFGPGTRLTVT.

In regard to this clone: Other DNA sequences of this sample code for an identical CDR3. The chain joins TRBV5-1 to TRBJ1-1; TRBD1 is a possible D gene (5 bases). The CDR3 is 14 residues long. Trimming removed 0 bases at V and 1 base at J, with 7 bases between. Germline V gives CDR1 SGHRS, CDR2 YFSETQ. CDR3 nucleotide sequence: TGCGCCAGCAGCTTGGCGACAGCGAACACTGAAGCTTTCTTT. Translating it yields CASSLATANTEAFF.

This clone was detected only once. The CDR3 is CASSGQGSYEQYF. The CDR3 DNA reads TGTGCCAGCAGTGGACAGGGATCCTACGAGCAGTACTTC. The chain is built from TRBV6-5 and TRBJ2-5; TRBD1 matches 8 bases. The DNA matches TRBJ2-7 better at its end, which makes the J call doubtful. Germline V CDR1 and CDR2: MNHEY, SVGAGI. This CDR3 is 13 amino acids long.

CDR3 sequence reads: CASSSTGASDYGYTF. The CDR3 nucleotides are TGTGCCAGCAGCTCGACAGGGGCCTCAGACTATGGCTACACCTTC. The chain has TRBV7-9 and TRBJ1-2; TRBD1 matches at 8 bases. V shed 4 bases, J shed 3 bases, and the junction held 7 bases outside the gene matches. Germline CDR1 SEHNR, CDR2 FQNEAQ (reference sequence). The CDR3 length is 15 residues.

V and J are TRBV2 and TRBJ2-7; no clear D. Germline loops: CDR1 SNHLY, CDR2 FYNNEI. CDR3 size: 13 residues. V was clipped by 3 bases and J by 7 bases, with 13 bases between them. CDR3 DNA sequence: TGTGCCAGCAGTGATGTGGGTATGCGGGAGCAGTACTTC. This translates into CASSDVGMREQYF.

The chain couples TRBV5-4 to TRBJ2-3, with D uncertain. Germline V gene data show CDR1 as SGHNT and CDR2 as YYREEE (reference sequence). Trimming cost V 5 bases and J 2 bases, with 9 bases left between them. The CDR3 runs 13 residues. The CDR3 is CASRGRDTDTQYF. The CDR3 nucleotides are TGTGCCAGCAGGGGCCGCGACACAGATACGCAGTATTTT. The full variable domain, its missing parts supplied by reference TRBV5-4 and TRBJ2-3, is ETGVTQSPTHLIKTRGQQVTLRCSSQSGHNTVSWYQQALGQGPQFIFQYYREEENGRGNFPPRFSGLQFPNYSSELNVNALELDDSALYLCASRGRDTDTQYFGPGTRLTVL.

The genes are TRBV7-6 and TRBJ2-3; possibly TRBD1 for D (6 bases). This CDR3 has 13 amino acids. Deletions cut 5 bases from V and 4 bases from J, with 10 bases between. The germline V gene encodes CDR1 SGHVS and CDR2 FNYEAQ. CDR3 sequence: CASSRRTADTQYF. The CDR3 nucleotides read TGTGCCAGCAGCAGAAGGACAGCAGATACGCAGTATTTT.

This CDR3 reads CASSVARVNTGELFF. The CDR3 coding sequence is TGTGCCAGCAGCGTAGCTCGGGTGAACACCGGGGAGCTGTTTTTT. The J gene is TRBJ2-2, the V gene TRBV9; D is ambiguous. CDR3 length equals 15 residues. V was trimmed by 0 bases and J by 1 base, leaving 7 bases between them. Germline V lookup: CDR1 SGDLS, CDR2 YYNGEE.

The chain joins TRBV6-1 to TRBJ2-7, with 7 bases that match TRBD2. Trimming cost V 8 bases and J 6 bases; bases outside gene matches: 10. The length of the CDR3 is 13 residues. Germline CDR1 and CDR2: MNHNS and SASEGT. The CDR3 sequence is CASRLMGGAEQYF. CDR3 nucleotide sequence: TGTGCCAGCCGGCTGATGGGAGGGGCCGAGCAGTACTTC.

This clone occurred once. The junction shows a germline mismatch at one end, possibly a read error. This chain connects TRBV10-2 to TRBJ1-6; D unclear. The CDR3 consists of 13 residues. CDR1 WSHSY and CDR2 SAAADI come from the germline V gene. The CDR3 coding sequence is TGCGCCGGCAGTGAGTGGGAGGATTCACCCCTCCACTTT. It is translated as CAGSEWEDSPLHF.

The V gene is TRBV6-5, the J gene TRBJ1-2, with D tentatively TRBD1 (6 bases). The V end lost 6 bases, the J end lost 8 bases, and 22 bases lay between the germline ends. In germline, CDR1 is MNHEY, CDR2 SVGAGI. CDR3 length: 15 residues. The CDR3 spells CASRTNGRGEVGYTF. The CDR3 nucleotides are TGTGCCAGCAGAACAAATGGCAGGGGCGAAGTAGGCTACACCTTC.

The rearrangement uses TRBV14 and TRBJ2-5; 11 bases agree with TRBD2. The CDR3 runs 16 residues. V shed 2 bases and J 4 bases; nucleotides not matched to a gene: 6. Per germline, CDR1 SGHDN and CDR2 FVKESK. In nucleotides, the CDR3 is TGTGCCAGCAGCCAACTTAGCGGGGGGGCCATAGAGACCCAGTACTTC. Translating it yields CASSQLSGGAIETQYF.

CDR3 in DNA: TGCGCCAGCAGTGAGGGGGGACACGGAAAAACCACAGATACGCAGTATTTT. Its translation is CASSEGGHGKTTDTQYF. This chain joins TRBV10-1 and TRBJ2-3; TRBD1 might be the D (6 bases). CDR3 size: 17 residues. Trimming left V 2 bases short and J 2 bases short, with 17 bases between. Germline CDR1 WNHNN, CDR2 SYGVQD (reference sequence).

V is TRBV2 and J is TRBJ1-1; 11 bases map to TRBD1. From germline, CDR1 is SNHLY and CDR2 FYNNEI. The CDR3 sequence is 13 residues long. Trimming took 6 bases from V and 5 from J; bases not matched to a gene: 2. The chain's CDR3 is CASRGQGDTEAFF. CDR3 bases: TGTGCCAGCAGGGGACAGGGGGATACTGAAGCTTTCTTT.

The gene calls are TRBV10-3 and TRBJ2-6; weak D call: TRBD1 (6 bases). The CDR3 has 20 residues. Germline loops: CDR1 ENHRY, CDR2 SYGVKD. V gave up 2 bases and J gave up 0 bases, with 20 bases separating them. The CDR3 DNA sequence: TGTGCCATCAGTGAGGTTAGCAGGGGACACAGCCTCTCTGGGGCCAACGTCCTGACTTTC. Residues: CAISEVSRGHSLSGANVLTF.

V usage is TRBV15 and J usage is TRBJ1-5; D is unresolved. In germline, CDR1 is LNHNV, CDR2 YYDKDF (reference sequence). The V end lost 3 bases, the J end lost 4 bases, and 16 bases lay between the germline ends. The CDR3 is 16 residues long. CDR3 region: CATSSFLKRGNQPQHF. The CDR3 DNA reads TGTGCCACCAGCAGCTTCTTAAAACGGGGAAATCAGCCCCAGCATTTT.

The chain employs TRBV5-4 and TRBJ1-2; 9 nucleotides match TRBD1. The trim removed 4 bases at V and 8 bases at J, leaving 12 bases unmatched. The CDR3 contains 15 residues. CDR1 and CDR2 (germline): SGHNT, YYREEE (reference sequence). CDR3 DNA: TGTGCCAGCAGCCAACCTACCGGGACAGGGCAAGGCTACACCTTC. Its protein product is CASSQPTGTGQGYTF.